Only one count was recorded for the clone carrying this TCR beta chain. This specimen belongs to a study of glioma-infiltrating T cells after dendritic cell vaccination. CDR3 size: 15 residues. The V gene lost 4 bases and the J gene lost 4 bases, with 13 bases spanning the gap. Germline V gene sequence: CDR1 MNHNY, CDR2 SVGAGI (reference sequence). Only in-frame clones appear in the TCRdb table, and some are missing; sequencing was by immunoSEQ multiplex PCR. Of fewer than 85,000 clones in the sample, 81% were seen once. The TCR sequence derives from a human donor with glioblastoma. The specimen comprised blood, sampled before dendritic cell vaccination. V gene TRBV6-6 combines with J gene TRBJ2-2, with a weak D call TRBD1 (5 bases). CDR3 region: CASSFAGKGTGELFF. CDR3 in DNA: TGTGCCAGCAGTTTTGCAGGGAAGGGCACCGGGGAGCTGTTTTTT.